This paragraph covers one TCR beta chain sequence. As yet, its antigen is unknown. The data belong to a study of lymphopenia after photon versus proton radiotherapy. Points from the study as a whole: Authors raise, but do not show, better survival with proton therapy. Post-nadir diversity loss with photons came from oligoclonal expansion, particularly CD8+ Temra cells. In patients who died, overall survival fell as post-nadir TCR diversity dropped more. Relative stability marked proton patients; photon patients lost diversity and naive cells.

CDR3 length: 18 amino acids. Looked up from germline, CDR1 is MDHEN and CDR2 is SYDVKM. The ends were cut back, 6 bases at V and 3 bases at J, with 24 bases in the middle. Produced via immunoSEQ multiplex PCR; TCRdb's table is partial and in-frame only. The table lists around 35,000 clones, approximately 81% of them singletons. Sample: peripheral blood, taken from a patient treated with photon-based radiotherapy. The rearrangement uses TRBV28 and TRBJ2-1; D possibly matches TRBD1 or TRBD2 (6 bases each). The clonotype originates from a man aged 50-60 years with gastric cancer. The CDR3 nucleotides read TGTGCCAGCAGCAGCTTCGGGGGCGTTTTCCGAAACTACAATGAGCAGTTCTTC. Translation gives CASSSFGGVFRNYNEQFF.